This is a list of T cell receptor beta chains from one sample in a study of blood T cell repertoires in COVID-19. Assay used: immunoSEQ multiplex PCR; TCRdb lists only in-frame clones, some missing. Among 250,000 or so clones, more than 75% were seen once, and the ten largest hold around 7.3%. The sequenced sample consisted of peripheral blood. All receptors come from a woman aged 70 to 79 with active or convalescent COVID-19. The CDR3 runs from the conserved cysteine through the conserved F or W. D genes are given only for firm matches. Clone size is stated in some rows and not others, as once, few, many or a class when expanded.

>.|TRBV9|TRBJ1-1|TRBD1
TGTGCCAGCAGCGTAGGGAAATGGGACAGCTCAGAAGCTTTCTTT
CASSVGKWDSSEAFF
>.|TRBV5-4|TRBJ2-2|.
TGTGCCAGCAGGGCCCTGAACACCGGGGAGCTGTTTTTT
CASRALNTGELFF
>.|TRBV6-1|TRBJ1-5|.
TGTGCCAGCCTCACTTCAGGGGATATTCAGCCCCAGCATTTT
CASLTSGDIQPQHF
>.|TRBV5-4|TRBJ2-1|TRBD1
TGTGCCAGCAGCTGGGCAGGGGGCAATGAGCAGTTCTTC
CASSWAGGNEQFF
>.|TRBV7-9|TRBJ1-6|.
TGTGCCAGCAGCAACATGAATTCACCCCTCCACTTT
CASSNMNSPLHF
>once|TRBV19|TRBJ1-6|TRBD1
TGTGCCACTTCAACAGGGGTCAATTCACCCCTCCACTTT
CATSTGVNSPLHF
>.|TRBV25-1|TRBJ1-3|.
TGTGCCAGCAGTGAATATTGGGGGGGAGGAAACACCATATATTTT
CASSEYWGGGNTIYF
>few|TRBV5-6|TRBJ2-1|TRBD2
TGTGCCAGCAGCTTGGACCGAGCGGGGGGTCTTTACAATGAGCAGTTCTTC
CASSLDRAGGLYNEQFF
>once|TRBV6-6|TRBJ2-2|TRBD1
TGTGCCGGTGGGGGGCAGGGGGCGGGCACCGGGGAGCTGTTTTTT
CAGGGQGAGTGELFF
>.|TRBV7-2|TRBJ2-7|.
TGTGCCAGCAGCCGCCAGGCAGCCCAAGCCTACGAGCAGTACTTC
CASSRQAAQAYEQYF
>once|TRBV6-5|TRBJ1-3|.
TGTGCCAGCAGTTACAGGGGCGACTCTGGAAACACCATATATTTT
CASSYRGDSGNTIYF
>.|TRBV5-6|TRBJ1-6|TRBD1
TGTGCCAGCAGCTTGGTAGGGGGCGACAGGGGCAAATCACCCCTCCACTTT
CASSLVGGDRGKSPLHF
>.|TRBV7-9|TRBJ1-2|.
TGTGCCAGCAGCCTCCCCCCGTCCCCGGGCTACACCTTC
CASSLPPSPGYTF
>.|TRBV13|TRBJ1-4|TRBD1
TGTGCCAGCAGCCTAAGGACAGGGAGAAACGAAAAACTGTTTTTT
CASSLRTGRNEKLFF
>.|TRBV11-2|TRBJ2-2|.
TGTGCCAGCAGCTTAGAAGGGGTCGGGGAGCTGTTTTTT
CASSLEGVGELFF
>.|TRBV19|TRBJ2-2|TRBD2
TGTGCCAGTAGTAGGTTCTCTAGCGGGGGGCCAAACACCGGGGAGCTGTTTTTT
CASSRFSSGGPNTGELFF
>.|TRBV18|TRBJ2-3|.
TGTGCCAGCTCACTGGACCGACTACAGCTAGATACGCAGTATTTT
CASSLDRLQLDTQYF
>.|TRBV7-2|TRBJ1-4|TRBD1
TGTGCCAGCAGCTCCGGGGACAGGCCTAATGAAAAACTGTTTTTT
CASSSGDRPNEKLFF